This TCR beta chain was captured by sequencing in a study of OX40 agonist ivuxolimab in advanced cancers. Study as a whole: An agonistic human IgG2 monoclonal antibody against OX40 (CD134) was given. Partial responses were achieved by three patients: one hepatocellular carcinoma, two cutaneous melanoma.

Assay: immunoSEQ multiplex PCR; the TCRdb copy retains only in-frame clones and omits some. In the table there are tens of thousands of clones, roughly nine tenths of which are singletons. Whole-study results and caveats: Some patients without response likewise showed low normalized clonal expansion.

Comment on this clone: Antigen specificity is unknown.

Between the trimmed V and J ends, which lost 7 bases and 2 bases, there was a span of 20 bases. The CDR3 is 16 residues long. The germline CDR1 and CDR2 sequences are LNHDA and SQIVND (reference sequence). This TCR came from an adult with an advanced solid tumor such as melanoma, head and neck, liver or kidney cancer. The V and J genes are TRBV19 and TRBJ1-2, with D possibly matching TRBD1 (6 bases). This sample comprised CD4+ or CD8+ T cells sorted from blood, obtained in a trial of the OX40 agonist ivuxolimab. The CDR3 region is CASIAVRTDPNYGYTF. CDR3 bases: TGTGCCAGTATTGCTGTTCGGACAGATCCCAACTATGGCTACACCTTC.